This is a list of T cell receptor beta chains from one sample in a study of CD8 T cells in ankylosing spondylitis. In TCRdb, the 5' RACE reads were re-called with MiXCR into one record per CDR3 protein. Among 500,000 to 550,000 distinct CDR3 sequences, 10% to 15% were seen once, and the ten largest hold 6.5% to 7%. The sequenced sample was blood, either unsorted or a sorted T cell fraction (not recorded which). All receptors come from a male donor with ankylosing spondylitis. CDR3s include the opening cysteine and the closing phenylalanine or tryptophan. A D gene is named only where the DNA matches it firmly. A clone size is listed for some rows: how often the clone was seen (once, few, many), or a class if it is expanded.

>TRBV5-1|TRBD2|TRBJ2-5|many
CASSFQAGEETQYF
TGCGCCAGCAGCTTCCAAGCGGGAGAAGAGACCCAGTACTTC
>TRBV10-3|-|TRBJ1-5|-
CAISESDQPQHF
TGTGCCATCAGTGAGTCGGATCAGCCCCAGCATTTT
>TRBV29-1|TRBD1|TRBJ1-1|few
CSAGQGVNTEAFF
TGCAGCGCCGGACAGGGTGTGAACACTGAAGCTTTCTTT
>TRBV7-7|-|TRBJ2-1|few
CASSNDPGEQFF
TGTGCCAGCAGCAACGACCCGGGTGAGCAGTTCTTC
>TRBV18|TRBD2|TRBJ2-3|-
CASSRSARSSGDLDTQYF
TGTGCCAGCTCACGGTCTGCCCGCTCTAGCGGGGATCTCGATACGCAGTATTTT
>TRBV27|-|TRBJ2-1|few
CASSLYGDYVPNEQFF
TGTGCCAGCAGTTTATATGGGGATTATGTGCCCAATGAGCAGTTCTTC
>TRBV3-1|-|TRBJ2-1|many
CASSQDRGSPEQFF
TGTGCCAGCAGCCAAGATCGGGGGTCTCCTGAGCAGTTCTTC
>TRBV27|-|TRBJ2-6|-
CASSRQGHLPSGANVLTF
TGTGCCAGCAGTCGCCAGGGACATCTTCCTTCTGGGGCCAACGTCCTGACTTTC
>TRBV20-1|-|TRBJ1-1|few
CSAQRGIFNTEAFF
TGCAGTGCCCAGCGGGGAATATTTAACACTGAAGCTTTCTTT
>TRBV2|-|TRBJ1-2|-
CASGMNGLGYTF
TGTGCCAGCGGCATGAACGGTCTTGGCTACACCTTC
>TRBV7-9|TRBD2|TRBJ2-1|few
CASSYGGTSQFF
TGTGCCAGCAGCTACGGGGGGACTTCCCAGTTCTTC
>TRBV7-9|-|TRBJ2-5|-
CASIKTGGETQYF
TGTGCCAGCATAAAAACTGGGGGGGAGACCCAGTACTTC
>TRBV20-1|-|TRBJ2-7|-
CSAVGWGVSYEQYF
TGCAGTGCGGTGGGGTGGGGGGTCTCCTACGAGCAGTACTTC
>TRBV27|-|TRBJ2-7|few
CASSWGPGVSYEQYF
TGTGCCAGCAGTTGGGGACCAGGGGTGAGCTACGAGCAGTACTTC
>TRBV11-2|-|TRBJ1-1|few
CASSSLDGTEAFF
TGTGCCAGCAGCTCCTTGGACGGCACTGAAGCTTTCTTT
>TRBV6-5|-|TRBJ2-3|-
CASSYPDRTDTQYF
TGTGCCAGCAGTTACCCCGACAGGACAGATACGCAGTATTTT
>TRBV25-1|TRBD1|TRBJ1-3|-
CASSLLGDRVGNTIYF
TGTGCCAGCAGTCTGCTGGGGGACAGGGTGGGAAACACCATATATTTT
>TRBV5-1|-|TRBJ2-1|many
CASSLEGHGVYNEQFF
TGCGCCAGCAGCTTGGAGGGACACGGAGTGTACAATGAGCAGTTCTTC
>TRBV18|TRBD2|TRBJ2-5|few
CASSQGLAGPQETQYF
TGTGCCAGCTCCCAAGGACTAGCGGGCCCTCAAGAGACCCAGTACTTC
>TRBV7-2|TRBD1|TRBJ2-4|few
CASSPGTGGKNIQYF
TGTGCCAGCAGCCCGGGGACAGGAGGCAAAAACATTCAGTACTTC
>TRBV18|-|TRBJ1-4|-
CASSPRQAAANEKLFF
TGTGCCAGCTCACCACGACAGGCGGCTGCTAATGAAAAACTGTTTTTT
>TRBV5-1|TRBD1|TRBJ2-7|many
CASSRGQGPYEQYF
TGCGCCAGCAGCCGAGGACAGGGACCCTACGAGCAGTACTTC
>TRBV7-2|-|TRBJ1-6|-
CASSGQGYNSPLHF
TGTGCCAGCAGCGGTCAGGGGTATAATTCACCCCTCCACTTT
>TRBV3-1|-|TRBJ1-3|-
CASSPTGNPSGNTIYF
TGTGCCAGCAGCCCGACAGGAAACCCCTCTGGAAACACCATATATTTT
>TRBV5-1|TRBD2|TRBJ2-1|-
CASASGGYNEQFF
TGCGCCAGCGCTAGCGGGGGATACAATGAGCAGTTCTTC
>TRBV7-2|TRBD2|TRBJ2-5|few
CASSRTSGGQETQYF
TGTGCCAGCAGCCGGACTAGCGGGGGACAAGAGACCCAGTACTTC
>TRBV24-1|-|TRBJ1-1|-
CATSDFGGDTEAFF
TGTGCCACCAGTGATTTTGGGGGGGACACTGAAGCTTTCTTT
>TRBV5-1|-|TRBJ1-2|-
CASSLGPGAYGYTF
TGCGCCAGCAGCTTGGGGCCAGGGGCCTATGGCTACACCTTC
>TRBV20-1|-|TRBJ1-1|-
CSGAQSNTEAFF
TGCAGTGGGGCACAGTCGAACACTGAAGCTTTCTTT
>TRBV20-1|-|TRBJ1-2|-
CSAAQGSYGYTF
TGCAGTGCCGCTCAAGGGTCCTATGGCTACACCTTC
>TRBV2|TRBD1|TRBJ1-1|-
CASVQGSSTEAFF
TGTGCCAGCGTACAGGGGAGTAGTACTGAAGCTTTCTTT
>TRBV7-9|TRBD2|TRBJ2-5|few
CASSFSGGRETQYF
TGTGCCAGCAGCTTCTCGGGAGGACGAGAGACCCAGTACTTC
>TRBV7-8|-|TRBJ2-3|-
CASSPTAGAKGDTQYF
TGTGCCAGCAGCCCGACGGCGGGGGCCAAGGGAGATACGCAGTATTTT
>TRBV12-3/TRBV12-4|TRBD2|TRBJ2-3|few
CASSSREMSTDTQYF
TGTGCCAGCAGTTCGCGGGAGATGAGCACAGATACGCAGTATTTT
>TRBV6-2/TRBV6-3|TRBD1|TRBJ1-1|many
CATQRGGGTEAFF
TGTGCCACTCAAAGAGGGGGCGGCACTGAAGCTTTCTTT
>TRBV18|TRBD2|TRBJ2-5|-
CASSPPGGRTVETQYF
TGTGCCAGCTCACCACCTGGCGGGAGGACGGTAGAGACCCAGTACTTC
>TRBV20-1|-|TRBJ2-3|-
CSAGDSRANTQYF
TGCAGTGCTGGAGACTCCCGGGCGAATACGCAGTATTTT
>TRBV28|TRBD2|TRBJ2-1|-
CASSTRTSFNEQFF
TGTGCCAGCAGTACCCGGACTAGTTTTAATGAGCAGTTCTTC
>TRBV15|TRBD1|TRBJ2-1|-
CATSSPGQGYEQFF
TGTGCCACCAGCTCCCCGGGACAGGGTTATGAGCAGTTCTTC
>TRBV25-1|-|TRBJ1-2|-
CASRGINRDGYTF
TGTGCCAGCAGGGGGATAAACAGGGATGGCTACACCTTC
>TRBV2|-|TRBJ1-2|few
CASSDGTLYGYTF
TGTGCCAGCAGTGACGGGACCCTCTATGGCTACACCTTC
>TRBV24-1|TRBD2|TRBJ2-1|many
CATSRLGTSGNEQFF
TGTGCCACCAGTCGCCTTGGGACTAGCGGGAATGAGCAGTTCTTC
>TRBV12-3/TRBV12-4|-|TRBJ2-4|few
CASAQTGEGGNIQYF
TGTGCCAGCGCCCAAACAGGGGAGGGCGGAAACATTCAGTACTTC
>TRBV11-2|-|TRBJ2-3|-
CASILTGVDTQYF
TGTGCCAGCATCCTGACGGGGGTAGATACGCAGTATTTT
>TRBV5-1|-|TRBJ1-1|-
CASSFLDHLGSGAFF
TGCGCCAGCAGCTTCCTGGACCATTTGGGGAGTGGGGCTTTCTTT
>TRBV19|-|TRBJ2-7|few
CASSISYSRGYEQYF
TGTGCCAGTAGTATTTCTTACTCCAGGGGTTACGAGCAGTACTTC
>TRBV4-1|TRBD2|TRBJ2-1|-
CASSQDWDYSYNEQFF
TGCGCCAGCAGCCAGGACTGGGACTACTCCTACAATGAGCAGTTCTTC
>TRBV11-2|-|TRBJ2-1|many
CASSLDRSSHNEQFF
TGTGCCAGCAGCTTAGATCGATCGTCCCACAATGAGCAGTTCTTC
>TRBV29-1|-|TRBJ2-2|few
CSATFNGELFF
TGCAGCGCGACTTTTAACGGGGAGCTGTTTTTT
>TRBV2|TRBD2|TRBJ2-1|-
CASSGGLGPEQFF
TGTGCCAGCAGTGGAGGACTAGGGCCTGAGCAGTTCTTC
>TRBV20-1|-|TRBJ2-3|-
CSATAGGSTDTQYF
TGCAGTGCTACAGCTGGCGGGAGCACAGATACGCAGTATTTT
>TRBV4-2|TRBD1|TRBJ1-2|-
CASSQDLGGQADYGYTF
TGTGCCAGCAGCCAAGATTTAGGGGGACAGGCCGACTATGGCTACACCTTC
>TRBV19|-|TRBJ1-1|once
CASSSPPGTARTEAFF
TGTGCCAGTAGTTCCCCGCCCGGGACGGCGAGGACTGAAGCTTTCTTT
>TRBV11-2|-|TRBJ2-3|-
CASSLGVRANGGDTQYF
TGTGCCAGCAGCTTAGGGGTGCGAGCGAATGGGGGAGATACGCAGTATTTT
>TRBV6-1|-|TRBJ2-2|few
CASSRRLAAGTGELFF
TGTGCCAGCAGTAGACGATTAGCGGCCGGGACCGGGGAGCTGTTTTTT
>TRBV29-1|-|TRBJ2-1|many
CSVDRRNEQFF
TGCAGCGTCGACAGGCGAAATGAGCAGTTCTTC
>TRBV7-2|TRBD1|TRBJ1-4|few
CASSPTGGKEKLFF
TGTGCCAGCAGTCCGACAGGGGGCAAAGAAAAACTGTTTTTT
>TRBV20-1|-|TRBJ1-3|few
CSARDGSAAGYGNTIYF
TGCAGTGCTAGAGATGGGTCTGCGGCGGGCTATGGAAACACCATATATTTT